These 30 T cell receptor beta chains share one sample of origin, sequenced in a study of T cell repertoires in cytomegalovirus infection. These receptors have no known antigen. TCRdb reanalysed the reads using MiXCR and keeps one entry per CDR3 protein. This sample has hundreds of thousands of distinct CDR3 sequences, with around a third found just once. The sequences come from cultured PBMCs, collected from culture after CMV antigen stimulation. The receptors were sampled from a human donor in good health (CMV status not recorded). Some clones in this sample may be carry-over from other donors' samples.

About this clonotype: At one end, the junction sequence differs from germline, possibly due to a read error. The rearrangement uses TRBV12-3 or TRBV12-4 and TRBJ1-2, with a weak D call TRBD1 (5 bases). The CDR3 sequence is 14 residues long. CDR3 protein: CASSAGLRNYGYNF. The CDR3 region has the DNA TGTGCCAGCAGTGCGGGACTGCGAAACTATGGCTACAACTTC.

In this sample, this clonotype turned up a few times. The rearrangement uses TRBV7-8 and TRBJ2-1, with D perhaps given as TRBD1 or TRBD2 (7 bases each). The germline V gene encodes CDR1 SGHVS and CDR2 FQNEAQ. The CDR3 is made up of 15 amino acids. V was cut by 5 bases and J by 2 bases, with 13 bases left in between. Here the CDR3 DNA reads TGTGCCAGCAGCCAGGGGGGGGGGACCTACAATGAGCAGTTCTTC. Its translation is CASSQGGGTYNEQFF.

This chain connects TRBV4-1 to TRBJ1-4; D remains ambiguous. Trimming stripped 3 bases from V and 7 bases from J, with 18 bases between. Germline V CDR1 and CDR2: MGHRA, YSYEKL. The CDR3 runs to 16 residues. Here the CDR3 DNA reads TGCGCCAGCAGCCACGATGTTAGGCGGCTAAGTGAAAAACTGTTTTTT. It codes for CASSHDVRRLSEKLFF.

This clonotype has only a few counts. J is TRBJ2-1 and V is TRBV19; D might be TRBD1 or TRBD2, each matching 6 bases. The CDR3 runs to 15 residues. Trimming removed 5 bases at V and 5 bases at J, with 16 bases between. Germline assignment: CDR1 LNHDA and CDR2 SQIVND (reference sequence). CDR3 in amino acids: CASSGIGGIHNEQFF. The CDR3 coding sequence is TGTGCCAGTAGTGGTATAGGGGGGATCCACAATGAGCAGTTCTTC.

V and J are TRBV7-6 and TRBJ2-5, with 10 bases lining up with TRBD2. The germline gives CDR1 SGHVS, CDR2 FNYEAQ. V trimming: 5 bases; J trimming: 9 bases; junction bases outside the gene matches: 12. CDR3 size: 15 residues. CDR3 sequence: CASSPRLAGQTAQYF. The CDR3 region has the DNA TGTGCCAGCAGCCCCCGACTAGCGGGCCAGACGGCCCAGTACTTC. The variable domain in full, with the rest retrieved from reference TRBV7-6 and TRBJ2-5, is GAGVSQSPRYKVTKRGQDVALRCDPISGHVSLYWYRQALGQGPEFLTYFNYEAQQDKSGLPNDRFSAERPEGSISTLTIQRTEQRDSAMYRCASSPRLAGQTAQYFGPGTRLLVL.

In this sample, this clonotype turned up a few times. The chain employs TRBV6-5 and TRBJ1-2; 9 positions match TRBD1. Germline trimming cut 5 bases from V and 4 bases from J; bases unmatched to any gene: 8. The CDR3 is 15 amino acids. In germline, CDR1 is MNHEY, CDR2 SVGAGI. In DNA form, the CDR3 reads TGTGCCAGCAGTCGATCGGGACAGGGTGGCTATGGCTACACCTTC. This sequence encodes CASSRSGQGGYGYTF.

CDR3 amino acids: CASSYRAQGQYF. CDR3 bases: TGTGCCAGCAGCTACAGGGCCCAGGGGCAGTACTTC. The chain has TRBV12-3 or TRBV12-4 and TRBJ2-7, with a tentative D call TRBD1 (6 bases). The V end lost 6 bases, the J end lost 9 bases, and 15 bases lay between the germline ends. The CDR3 length is 12 residues.

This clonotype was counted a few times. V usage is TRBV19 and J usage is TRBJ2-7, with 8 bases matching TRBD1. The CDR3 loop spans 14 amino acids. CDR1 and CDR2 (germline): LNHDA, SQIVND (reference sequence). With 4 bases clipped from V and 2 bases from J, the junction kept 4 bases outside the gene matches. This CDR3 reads CASSKDRAAYEQYF. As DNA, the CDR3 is TGTGCCAGTAGTAAGGACAGGGCGGCCTACGAGCAGTACTTC.

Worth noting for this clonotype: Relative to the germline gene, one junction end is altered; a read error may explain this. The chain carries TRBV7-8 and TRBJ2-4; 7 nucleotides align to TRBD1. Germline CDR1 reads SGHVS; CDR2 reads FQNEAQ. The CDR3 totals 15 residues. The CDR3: CASSLRGQATNIQYF. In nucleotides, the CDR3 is TGTGCCAGCAGCTTACGCGGACAGGCCACAAACATTCAGTACTTC.

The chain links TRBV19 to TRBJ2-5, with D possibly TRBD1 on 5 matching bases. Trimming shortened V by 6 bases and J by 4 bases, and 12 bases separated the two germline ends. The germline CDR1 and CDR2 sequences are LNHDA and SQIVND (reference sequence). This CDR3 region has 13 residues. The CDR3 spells CASSRVRLETQYF. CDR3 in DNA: TGTGCCAGTAGCAGGGTACGGCTAGAGACCCAGTACTTC.

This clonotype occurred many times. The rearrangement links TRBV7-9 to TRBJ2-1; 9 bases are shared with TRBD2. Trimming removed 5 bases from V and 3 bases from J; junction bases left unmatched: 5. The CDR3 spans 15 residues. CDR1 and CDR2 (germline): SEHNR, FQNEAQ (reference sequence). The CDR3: CASSQAGGHYNEQFF. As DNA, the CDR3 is TGTGCCAGCAGCCAAGCGGGGGGCCACTACAATGAGCAGTTCTTC.

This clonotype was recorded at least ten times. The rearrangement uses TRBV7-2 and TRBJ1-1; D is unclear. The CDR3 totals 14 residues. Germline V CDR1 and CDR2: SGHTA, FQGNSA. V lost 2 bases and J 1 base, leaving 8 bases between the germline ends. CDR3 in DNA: TGTGCCAGCAGCTTAAAAGGAGCGAACACTGAAGCTTTCTTT. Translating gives CASSLKGANTEAFF.

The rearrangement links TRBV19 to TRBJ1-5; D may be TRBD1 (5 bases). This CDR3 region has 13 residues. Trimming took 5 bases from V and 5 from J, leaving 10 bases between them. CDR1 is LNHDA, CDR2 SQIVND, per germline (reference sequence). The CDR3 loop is CASSRGAYQPQHF. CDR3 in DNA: TGTGCCAGTAGTCGAGGGGCATATCAGCCCCAGCATTTT.

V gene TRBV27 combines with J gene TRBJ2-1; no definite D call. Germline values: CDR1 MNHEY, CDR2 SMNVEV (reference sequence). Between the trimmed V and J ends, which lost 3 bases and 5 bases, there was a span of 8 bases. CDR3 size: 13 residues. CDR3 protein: CASSFIENNEQFF. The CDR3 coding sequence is TGTGCCAGCAGTTTTATCGAGAACAATGAGCAGTTCTTC.

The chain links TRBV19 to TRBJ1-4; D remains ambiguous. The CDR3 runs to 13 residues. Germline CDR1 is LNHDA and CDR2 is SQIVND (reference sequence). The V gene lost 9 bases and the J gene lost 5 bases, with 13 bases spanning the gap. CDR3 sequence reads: CASGRGLNEKLFF. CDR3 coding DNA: TGTGCCAGCGGGAGAGGGTTGAATGAAAAACTGTTTTTT.

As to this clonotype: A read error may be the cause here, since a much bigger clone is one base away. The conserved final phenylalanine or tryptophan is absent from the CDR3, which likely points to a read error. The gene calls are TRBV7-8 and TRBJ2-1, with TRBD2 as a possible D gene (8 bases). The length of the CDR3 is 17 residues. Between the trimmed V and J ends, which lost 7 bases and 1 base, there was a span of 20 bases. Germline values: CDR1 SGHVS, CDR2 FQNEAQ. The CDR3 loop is CASKQPGGTASYNEQFS. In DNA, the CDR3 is TGTGCCAGCAAACAACCGGGGGGGACAGCGTCCTACAATGAGCAGTTCTCC.

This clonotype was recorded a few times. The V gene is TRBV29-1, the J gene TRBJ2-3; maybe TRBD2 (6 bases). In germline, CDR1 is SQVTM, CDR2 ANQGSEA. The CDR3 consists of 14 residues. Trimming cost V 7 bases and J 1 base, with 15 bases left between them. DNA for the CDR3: TGCAGCGGGAGGGCAACTTCTGGCACAGATACGCAGTATTTT. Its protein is CSGRATSGTDTQYF.

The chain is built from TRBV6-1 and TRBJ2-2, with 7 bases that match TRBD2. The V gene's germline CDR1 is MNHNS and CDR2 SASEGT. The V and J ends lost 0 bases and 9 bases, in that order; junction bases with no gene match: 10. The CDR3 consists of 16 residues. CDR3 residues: CASSEAAGEGTRELFF. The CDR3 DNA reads TGTGCCAGCAGTGAAGCAGCCGGGGAGGGGACCAGGGAGCTGTTTTTT.

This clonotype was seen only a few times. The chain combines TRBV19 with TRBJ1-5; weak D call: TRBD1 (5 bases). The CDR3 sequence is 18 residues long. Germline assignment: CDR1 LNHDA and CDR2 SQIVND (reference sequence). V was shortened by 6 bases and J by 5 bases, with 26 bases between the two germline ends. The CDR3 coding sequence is TGTGCCAGTAGACTGAATCACTATTCTCAGGGACCAGATCAGCCCCAGCATTTT. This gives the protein CASRLNHYSQGPDQPQHF.

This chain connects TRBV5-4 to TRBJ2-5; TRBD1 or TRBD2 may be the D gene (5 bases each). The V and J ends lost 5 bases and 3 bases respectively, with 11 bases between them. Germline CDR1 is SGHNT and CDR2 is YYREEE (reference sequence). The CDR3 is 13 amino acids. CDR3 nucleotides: TGTGCCAGCAGAGACGGGACGGAAGAGACCCAGTACTTC. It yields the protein CASRDGTEETQYF.

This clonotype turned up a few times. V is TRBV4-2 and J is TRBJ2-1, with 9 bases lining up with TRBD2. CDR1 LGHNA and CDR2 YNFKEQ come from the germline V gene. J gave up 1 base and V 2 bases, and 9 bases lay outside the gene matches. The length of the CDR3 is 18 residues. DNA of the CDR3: TGTGCCAGCAGCCAATACCATGATAGCGGGGGATCCTACAATGAGCAGTTCTTC. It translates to CASSQYHDSGGSYNEQFF.

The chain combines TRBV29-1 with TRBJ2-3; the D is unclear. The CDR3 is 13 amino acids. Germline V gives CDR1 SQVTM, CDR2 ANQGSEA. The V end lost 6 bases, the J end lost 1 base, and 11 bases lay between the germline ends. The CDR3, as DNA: TGCAGCGTCCTCTGGGCCCGCACAGATACGCAGTATTTT. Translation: CSVLWARTDTQYF.

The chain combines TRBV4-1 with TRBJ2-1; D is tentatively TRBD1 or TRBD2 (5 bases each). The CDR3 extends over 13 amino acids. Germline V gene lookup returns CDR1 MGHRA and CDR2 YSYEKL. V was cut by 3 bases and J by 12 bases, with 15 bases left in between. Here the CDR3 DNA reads TGCGCCAGCAGCCACCCCGGGACGGTAGGGCAGTTCTTC. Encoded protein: CASSHPGTVGQFF.

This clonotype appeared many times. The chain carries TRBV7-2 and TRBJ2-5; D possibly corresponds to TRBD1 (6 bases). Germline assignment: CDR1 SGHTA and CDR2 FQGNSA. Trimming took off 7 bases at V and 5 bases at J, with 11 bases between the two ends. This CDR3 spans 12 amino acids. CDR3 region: CASKDQGETQYF. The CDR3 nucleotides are TGTGCCAGCAAGGATCAGGGGGAGACCCAGTACTTC.

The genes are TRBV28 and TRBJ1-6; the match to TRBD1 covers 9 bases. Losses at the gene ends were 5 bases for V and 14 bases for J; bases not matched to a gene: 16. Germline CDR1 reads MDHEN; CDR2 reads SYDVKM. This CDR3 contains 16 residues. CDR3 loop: CASSIIPGTGKSTLHF. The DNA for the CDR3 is TGTGCCAGCAGTATAATCCCCGGGACAGGGAAGTCAACCCTCCACTTT.

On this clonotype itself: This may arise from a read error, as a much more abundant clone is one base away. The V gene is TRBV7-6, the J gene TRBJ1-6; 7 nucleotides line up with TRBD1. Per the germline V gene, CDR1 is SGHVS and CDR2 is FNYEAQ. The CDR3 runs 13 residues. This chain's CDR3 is CAISLQGYSPLHF. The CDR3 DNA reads TGTGCCATCAGCCTACAGGGGTATTCACCCCTCCACTTT.

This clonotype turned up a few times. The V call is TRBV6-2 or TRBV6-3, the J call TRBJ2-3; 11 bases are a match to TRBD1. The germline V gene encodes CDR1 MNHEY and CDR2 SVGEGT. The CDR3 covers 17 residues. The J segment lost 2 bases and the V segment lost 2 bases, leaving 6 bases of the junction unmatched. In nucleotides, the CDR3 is TGTGCCAGCAGTTACGGTTGGACAGGGGGCCACACAGATACGCAGTATTTT. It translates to CASSYGWTGGHTDTQYF.

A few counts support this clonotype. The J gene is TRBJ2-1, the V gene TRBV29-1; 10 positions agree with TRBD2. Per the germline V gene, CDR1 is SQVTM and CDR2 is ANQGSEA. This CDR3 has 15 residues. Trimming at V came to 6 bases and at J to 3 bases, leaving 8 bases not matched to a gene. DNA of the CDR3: TGCAGCGTAAGCCTTAGCGGGAGGCTCTACAATGAGCAGTTCTTC. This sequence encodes CSVSLSGRLYNEQFF.

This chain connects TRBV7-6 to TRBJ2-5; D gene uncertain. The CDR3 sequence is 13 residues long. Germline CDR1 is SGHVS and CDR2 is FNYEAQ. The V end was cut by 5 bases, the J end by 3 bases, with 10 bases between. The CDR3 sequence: CASSVSWEETQYF. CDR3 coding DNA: TGTGCCAGCAGCGTAAGTTGGGAAGAGACCCAGTACTTC.

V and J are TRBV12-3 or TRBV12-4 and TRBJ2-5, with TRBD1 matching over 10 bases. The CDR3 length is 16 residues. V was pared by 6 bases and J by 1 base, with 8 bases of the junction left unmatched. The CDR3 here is CASRPGTGVLQETQYF. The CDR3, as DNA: TGTGCCAGCAGGCCCGGGACAGGGGTTCTCCAAGAGACCCAGTACTTC.